Below are 20 T cell receptor beta chains sequenced from a single sample in a study of human T cells and chemical hapten exposure. Time point in this sample: patch test 2, 6 weeks after DPC sensitization. Treatment defined: therapeutic diphenylcyclopropenone sensitization with weekly scalp DPC. MiXCR was run by TCRdb on the RACE reads, yielding one entry per CDR3 protein. The data show 89,000 or so distinct CDR3 sequences, around 6.7% seen once. Source: whole blood, taken in connection with sensitization to the hapten diphenylcyclopropenone (DPC). The receptors come from a woman in her twenties or thirties with alopecia areata. Some clones in this sample may be carry-over from other donors' samples.

At least ten counts were recorded for this clonotype. The J gene is TRBJ2-3, the V gene TRBV20-1; 11 nucleotides line up with TRBD1. Germline V gene lookup returns CDR1 DFQATT and CDR2 SNEGSKA (reference sequence). Germline trimming cut 6 bases from V and 5 bases from J; bases unmatched to any gene: 10. The CDR3 runs 15 residues. Here the CDR3 reads CSAPRSDRGRDTQYF. As DNA, the CDR3 is TGCAGTGCCCCGCGCTCGGACAGGGGGCGAGATACGCAGTATTTT.

There are many counts of this clonotype. CDR3: CASGTGWTNEKLFF. The CDR3 bases are TGTGCCAGCGGGACAGGGTGGACTAATGAAAAACTGTTTTTT. The rearrangement uses TRBV11-2 and TRBJ1-4, with 9 nucleotides matching TRBD1. V lost 8 bases, J lost 2 bases, and 3 bases stayed unmatched. The CDR3 extends over 14 amino acids. The germline CDR1 and CDR2 sequences are SGHAT and FQNNGV.

This clonotype was detected only a few times. V usage is TRBV20-1 and J usage is TRBJ2-7; weak D call: TRBD1 (5 bases). CDR1 DFQATT and CDR2 SNEGSKA come from the germline V gene (reference sequence). The CDR3 length is 12 residues. Deletions cut 2 bases from V and 4 bases from J, with 9 bases between. This chain's CDR3 is CSARQGVYEQYF. The CDR3 bases are TGCAGTGCTAGACAGGGTGTTTACGAGCAGTACTTC.

This clonotype was detected many times. The CDR3 protein is CASSPLGQPEAFF. The CDR3 bases are TGTGCCAGCAGCCCTCTCGGACAGCCCGAAGCTTTCTTT. J is TRBJ1-1 and V is TRBV7-9, with TRBD1 as a possible D gene (6 bases). Trimming took off 5 bases at V and 8 bases at J, with 15 bases between the two ends. The CDR3 is 13 amino acids. Germline values: CDR1 SEHNR, CDR2 FQNEAQ (reference sequence).

The gene calls are TRBV7-9 and TRBJ1-4, with no clear D. CDR1 is SEHNR and CDR2 is FQNEAQ in the germline V gene (reference sequence). V shed 2 bases and J shed 0 bases, with 10 bases lying between them. The length of the CDR3 is 16 residues. The CDR3 DNA follows: TGTGCCAGCAGCTTATGGGCGACGACAACTAATGAAAAACTGTTTTTT. It is translated as CASSLWATTTNEKLFF.

The chain uses TRBV7-9 and TRBJ1-5; D is unclear. CDR3 length equals 14 residues. Trimming shortened V by 1 base and J by 6 bases, and 10 bases separated the two germline ends. CDR1 is SEHNR, CDR2 FQNEAQ, per germline (reference sequence). CDR3: CASSLDPAGQPQHF. The CDR3 DNA follows: TGTGCCAGCAGCTTAGACCCAGCGGGTCAGCCCCAGCATTTT. Based on the CDR3 plus reference TRBV7-9 and TRBJ1-5, the full variable domain is DTGVSQNPRHKITKRGQNVTFRCDPISEHNRLYWYRQTLGQGPEFLTYFQNEAQLEKSRLLSDRFSAERPKGSFSTLEIQRTEQGDSAMYLCASSLDPAGQPQHFGDGTRLSIL.

The rearrangement uses TRBV30 and TRBJ1-5; D gene ambiguous. The CDR3 consists of 13 residues. V was pared by 3 bases and J by 6 bases, with 12 bases between. Per germline, CDR1 GTSNPN and CDR2 SVGIG (reference sequence). CDR3 DNA sequence: TGTGCCTGGAGCCAGCGGGTTGGTCAGCCCCAGCATTTT. Translation gives CAWSQRVGQPQHF. Full variable domain (rest looked up from reference TRBV30 and TRBJ1-5): SQTIHQWPATLVQPVGSPLSLECTVEGTSNPNLYWYRQAAGRGLQLLFYSVGIGQISSEVPQNLSASRPQDRQFILSSKKLLLSDSGFYLCAWSQRVGQPQHFGDGTRLSIL.

This clonotype was detected many times. The chain couples TRBV20-1 to TRBJ2-2; 7 nucleotides align to TRBD2. With 0 bases clipped from V and 6 bases from J, the junction kept 1 base outside the gene matches. CDR3 length: 13 residues. Per germline, CDR1 DFQATT and CDR2 SNEGSKA (reference sequence). This CDR3 reads CSARDREAGELFF. The CDR3 DNA reads as TGCAGTGCTAGAGATCGGGAGGCCGGGGAGCTGTTTTTT.

Notes on this clonotype: A much larger clone differs by one base, so this may be a read error. The rearrangement joins TRBV27 to TRBJ2-3; 8 bases map to TRBD1. V shed 3 bases, J shed 5 bases, and the junction held 10 bases outside the gene matches. Germline V gene data show CDR1 as MNHEY and CDR2 as SMNVEV (reference sequence). CDR3 length equals 16 residues. CDR3 in amino acids: CASSLADRVNIDTQYF. CDR3 nucleotides: TGTGCCAGCAGTTTGGCGGACAGGGTTAACATAGATACGCAGTATTTT.

This clonotype was detected many times. In DNA, the CDR3 is TGTGCCAGCACCTCCACGGGGAGGCAGGACACAGATACGCAGTATTTT. It codes for CASTSTGRQDTDTQYF. V gene TRBV7-9 combines with J gene TRBJ2-3, with D possibly being TRBD2 (6 bases). This CDR3 region has 16 residues. Trimming stripped 7 bases from V and 2 bases from J, with 19 bases between. Germline V gene sequence: CDR1 SEHNR, CDR2 FQNEAQ (reference sequence).

There are a few counts of this clonotype. The chain carries TRBV11-2 and TRBJ1-2; D unclear. V dropped 4 bases and J dropped 4 bases, with 10 bases sitting between them. The CDR3 sequence is 13 residues long. Germline-derived CDR1 and CDR2 are SGHAT and FQNNGV. This CDR3 is CASSSYTFYGYTF. The CDR3, as DNA: TGTGCCAGCAGCTCCTACACGTTCTATGGCTACACCTTC.

This clonotype was seen a few times. The chain carries TRBV6-5 and TRBJ1-2; 10 nucleotides match TRBD1. J was trimmed by 7 bases and V by 10 bases; bases with no gene match: 15. This CDR3 is 15 amino acids long. The V gene's germline CDR1 is MNHEY and CDR2 SVGAGI. CDR3 nucleotides: TGTGCCAACAGCCCGAGGACAGGGGGGTTGGGTGGCTACACCTTC. This gives the protein CANSPRTGGLGGYTF.

In its sample, this clonotype was seen many times. The V gene is TRBV12-3 or TRBV12-4, the J gene TRBJ2-3, with 9 bases aligning to TRBD1. Germline trimming cut 1 base from V and 4 bases from J; bases unmatched to any gene: 18. This CDR3 comprises 20 residues. CDR3 protein: CASSLEWGQGNYEGPDTQYF. CDR3 in DNA: TGTGCCAGCAGTTTAGAGTGGGGACAGGGTAACTACGAAGGACCAGATACGCAGTATTTT.

This clonotype has a count of ten or more. This rearrangement joins TRBV12-3 or TRBV12-4 to TRBJ2-3; D ambiguous. The CDR3 runs to 12 residues. V lost 6 bases and J lost 1, with 5 bases in between. As DNA, the CDR3 is TGTGCCAGCAGAAACGGCACAGATACGCAGTATTTT. Translated, it gives CASRNGTDTQYF.

The chain links TRBV6-6 to TRBJ2-3; 10 bases agree with TRBD1. The CDR3 has 16 residues. V lost 6 bases, J lost 2 bases, and 8 bases stayed unmatched. Germline V gives CDR1 MNHNY, CDR2 SVGAGI (reference sequence). The chain's CDR3 is CASRRRTGGFTDTQYF. In nucleotides, the CDR3 is TGTGCCAGCAGACGCCGGACAGGGGGTTTCACAGATACGCAGTATTTT.

The sample holds a few counts of this clonotype. The gene calls are TRBV7-3 and TRBJ1-5, with 7 bases lining up with TRBD1. Germline CDR1 and CDR2: SGHTA and FQGTGA. After removal of 3 bases from V and 5 bases from J, the junction contained 1 base not matched to a gene. This CDR3 region has 13 residues. CDR3 protein: CASSFDRDQPQHF. The CDR3, as DNA: TGTGCCAGCAGCTTCGACAGGGATCAGCCCCAGCATTTT.

Comment on this clonotype: A read error may explain this, as a much larger clone is one base away. The chain combines TRBV12-3 or TRBV12-4 with TRBJ2-2; no reliable D call. CDR3 length: 12 amino acids. This CDR3 is CAGSFSLGELFF. In DNA, the CDR3 is TGTGCCGGCAGTTTTTCTCTCGGGGAGCTGTTTTTT.

This clonotype was counted only a few times. This chain uses TRBV12-3 or TRBV12-4 with TRBJ2-2; 9 bases map to TRBD2. After removal of 3 bases from V and 6 bases from J, the junction contained 11 bases not matched to a gene. CDR3 length: 17 amino acids. The CDR3 loop reads CASSFRVAGAPAGELFF. Here the CDR3 DNA reads TGTGCCAGCAGTTTTCGGGTAGCGGGGGCCCCCGCCGGGGAGCTGTTTTTT.

This clonotype has just a few counts. The chain recombines TRBV29-1 with TRBJ2-1, with 10 bases lining up with TRBD2. Trimming cost V 7 bases and J 6 bases; bases outside gene matches: 6. Per the germline V gene, CDR1 is SQVTM and CDR2 is ANQGSEA. The CDR3 runs 13 residues. In nucleotides, the CDR3 is TGCAGCGCCAGCGGGGGGGGCGGCAATGAGCAGTTCTTC. It codes for CSASGGGGNEQFF.

The gene calls are TRBV12-3 or TRBV12-4 and TRBJ2-1; the D gene is possibly TRBD2 (7 bases). V lost 1 base, J lost 5 bases, and 12 bases lay in between. The CDR3 contains 15 residues. As DNA, the CDR3 is TGTGCCAGCAGTTTAGGCGGGGGCCTAAACAATGAGCAGTTCTTC. Protein sequence: CASSLGGGLNNEQFF.